Below are 8 T cell receptor beta chains sequenced from a single sample in a study of a mutant IDH1 vaccine in newly diagnosed glioma. Described time point: baseline, week 1 (first vaccination visit). Sample treatment: pre-vaccination baseline after standard-of-care therapy. Sequencing was performed with immunoSEQ multiplex PCR; in TCRdb, only in-frame clones are kept and a portion is missing. The sample lists over 75,000 clones; roughly 90% were seen once. The sample consisted of PBMCs, taken from a glioma patient treated with radiotherapy, temozolomide or both. Source of these receptors: a woman between 45 and 65 years old with glioma.

V and J are TRBV28 and TRBJ2-7, with D unclear. Deletions cut 2 bases from V and 4 bases from J, with 12 bases between. Germline CDR1 reads MDHEN; CDR2 reads SYDVKM. The CDR3 sequence is 14 residues long. The CDR3 DNA follows: TGTGCCAGCAGTTTACAACAGAAGAGGTACGAGCAGTACTTC. Protein product: CASSLQQKRYEQYF.

CDR3 in amino acids: CASFGTSGSSYNEQFF. The CDR3 nucleotides are TGTGCCAGTTTCGGGACTAGCGGGAGCTCCTACAATGAGCAGTTCTTC. The rearrangement joins TRBV18 to TRBJ2-1; 14 positions agree with TRBD2. The germline V gene has CDR1 KGHSH and CDR2 LQKENI. J lost 0 bases, V lost 9 bases, and 4 bases had no gene match. CDR3 length: 16 residues.

The rearrangement joins TRBV2 to TRBJ2-1; D is possibly TRBD2 (7 bases). The ends were cut back, 2 bases at V and 0 bases at J, with 29 bases in the middle. Germline CDR1 is SNHLY and CDR2 is FYNNEI. The CDR3 runs 22 residues. CDR3 residues: CASSEWWGASGPRRLSYNEQFF. In nucleotides, the CDR3 is TGTGCCAGCAGTGAATGGTGGGGGGCTAGCGGTCCTCGCCGCCTCTCCTACAATGAGCAGTTCTTC.

This sequence joins TRBV27 and TRBJ1-2; D perhaps matches TRBD1 (5 bases). The CDR3 loop spans 13 amino acids. Germline V lookup: CDR1 MNHEY, CDR2 SMNVEV (reference sequence). Deletions cut 8 bases from V and 3 bases from J, with 13 bases between. DNA of the CDR3: TGTGCCAGCTCCGGGGGGTCTCACTATGGCTACACCTTC. It codes for CASSGGSHYGYTF.

The rearrangement uses TRBV30 and TRBJ1-2; D is unclear. The length of the CDR3 is 11 residues. Trimming took off 0 bases at V and 8 bases at J, with 7 bases between the two ends. Germline CDR1 and CDR2: GTSNPN and SVGIG (reference sequence). In DNA form, the CDR3 reads TGTGCCTGGAGTGTCTCGGGAGGCTACACCTTC. It specifies CAWSVSGGYTF.

The genes are TRBV5-4 and TRBJ2-5; D not resolved. This CDR3 region has 13 residues. The V and J ends lost 2 bases and 4 bases respectively, with 9 bases between them. In germline, CDR1 is SGHNT, CDR2 YYREEE (reference sequence). The CDR3 spells CASSFRPGETQYF. As DNA, the CDR3 is TGTGCCAGCAGCTTCAGACCTGGAGAGACCCAGTACTTC.

This chain links TRBV28 with TRBJ2-7, with TRBD1 matching 7 bases. The CDR3 has 14 amino acids. In germline, CDR1 is MDHEN, CDR2 SYDVKM. V lost 6 bases to trimming and J lost 2 bases; unmatched junction nucleotides: 7. CDR3 coding DNA: TGTGCCAGCAGCATACAGGGGAGTACCTACGAGCAGTACTTC. Its translation is CASSIQGSTYEQYF. The full variable domain, rest sourced from reference TRBV28 and TRBJ2-7, is DVKVTQSSRYLVKRTGEKVFLECVQDMDHENMFWYRQDPGLGLRLIYFSYDVKMKEKGDIPEGYSVSREKKERFSLILESASTNQTSMYLCASSIQGSTYEQYFGPGTRLTVT.

The chain has TRBV27 and TRBJ2-2; tentative D call: TRBD2 (5 bases). Germline values: CDR1 MNHEY, CDR2 SMNVEV (reference sequence). CDR3 length: 15 residues. With 4 bases removed from V and 5 bases from J, the gap between germline ends came to 14 bases. The CDR3 DNA reads as TGTGCCAGCAGTTCCCGGGGTTTTCGGACCGGGGAGCTGTTTTTT. This gives the protein CASSSRGFRTGELFF.